Listed here are 13 T cell receptor beta chains from one sample, sequenced in a study of cytomegalovirus exposure and HLA in healthy donors. PCR was performed using 60 Vbeta and 13 Jbeta primers. Only in-frame clones appear in the TCRdb table, and some are missing; sequencing was by immunoSEQ multiplex PCR. Found here are roughly 100,000 clones, about four fifths of them singletons; the top ten hold approximately 2%. The sample comprised PBMCs. The receptors were sampled from a young man in good health and CMV-seronegative.

V is TRBV30 and J is TRBJ2-7; the D gene is possibly TRBD1 (5 bases). Germline V lookup: CDR1 GTSNPN, CDR2 SVGIG (reference sequence). The CDR3 covers 13 residues. Deletions cut 0 bases from V and 3 bases from J, with 9 bases between. The CDR3 loop is CAWSVQALYEQYF. As DNA, the CDR3 is TGTGCCTGGAGTGTACAGGCCCTCTACGAGCAGTACTTC. Using reference TRBV30 and TRBJ2-7 for the parts outside the CDR3, the full variable domain is SQTIHQWPATLVQPVGSPLSLECTVEGTSNPNLYWYRQAAGRGLQLLFYSVGIGQISSEVPQNLSASRPQDRQFILSSKKLLLSDSGFYLCAWSVQALYEQYFGPGTRLTVT.

This chain links TRBV6-4 with TRBJ2-7; 7 nucleotides line up with TRBD1. Germline assignment: CDR1 MRHNA and CDR2 SNTAGT. CDR3 size: 16 residues. With V trimmed by 8 bases and J by 1 base, 14 bases remained unmatched. The CDR3 reads CASPPLEGAKSYEQYF. CDR3 bases: TGTGCCAGCCCTCCCCTTGAGGGGGCGAAATCCTACGAGCAGTACTTC.

In its sample, this clone was seen a few times. The rearrangement uses TRBV4-3 and TRBJ1-4, with unresolved D. The ends were cut back, 4 bases at V and 7 bases at J, with 10 bases in the middle. The germline V gene encodes CDR1 LGHNA and CDR2 YSLEER. This CDR3 contains 13 residues. This CDR3 reads CASSRIGGEKLFF. The CDR3 DNA is TGCGCCAGCAGCCGCATCGGTGGTGAAAAACTGTTTTTT.

The chain employs TRBV10-2 and TRBJ2-3; a possible D gene is TRBD1 (6 bases). From germline, CDR1 is WSHSY and CDR2 SAAADI. The CDR3 sequence is 14 residues long. Trimming stripped 6 bases from V and 0 bases from J, with 10 bases between. CDR3: CASRTGVSTDTQYF. The CDR3 DNA sequence: TGCGCCAGCAGGACAGGAGTAAGCACAGATACGCAGTATTTT.

V and J are TRBV6-1 and TRBJ1-5, with 8 bases matching TRBD1. V lost 2 bases, J lost 0 bases, and 12 bases stayed unmatched. Germline CDR1 and CDR2: MNHNS and SASEGT. This CDR3 contains 19 residues. CDR3 coding DNA: TGTGCCAGCAGTGAATCCGGAGGACAGGGATTTTATAGCAATCAGCCCCAGCATTTT. Translated: CASSESGGQGFYSNQPQHF.

As for this clone: One end of the junction does not line up with germline, which may come from a read error. V is TRBV7-9 and J is TRBJ1-1; 7 nucleotides line up with TRBD1. The CDR3 is 13 amino acids. Germline lookup yields CDR1 SEHNR and CDR2 FQNEAQ (reference sequence). The CDR3 DNA sequence: TGTTCCAGCAGCAGTTCAGGGGGTACTGAAGCTTTCTTT. Protein: CSSSSSGGTEAFF.

The CDR3 spells CASSLEGVGGNEQFF. The CDR3 bases are TGCGCCAGCAGCTTGGAGGGAGTCGGGGGGAATGAGCAGTTCTTC. This rearrangement joins TRBV5-1 to TRBJ2-1; 7 nucleotides align to TRBD2. Per the germline V gene, CDR1 is SGHRS and CDR2 is YFSETQ. Unmatched junction bases numbered 7, after V lost 0 bases and J lost 7 bases. The CDR3 covers 15 residues.

V is TRBV29-1 and J is TRBJ2-5, with 7 bases lining up with TRBD1. The CDR3 spans 12 residues. Germline loops: CDR1 SQVTM, CDR2 ANQGSEA. V lost 3 bases and J lost 4; bases outside the gene matches: 2. The CDR3 coding sequence is TGCAGCGTTGAGGCAGGGGGAGAGACCCAGTACTTC. Protein: CSVEAGGETQYF.

The chain combines TRBV5-1 with TRBJ2-1, with TRBD2 matching 11 bases. The CDR3 is 16 residues long. Trimming removed 5 bases from V and 5 bases from J; junction bases left unmatched: 9. Germline CDR1 SGHRS, CDR2 YFSETQ. The CDR3, as DNA: TGCGCCAGCAGTAGGGATCTAGCGGGAGGTAACAATGAGCAGTTCTTC. Translated: CASSRDLAGGNNEQFF.

The J gene is TRBJ1-6, the V gene TRBV27; no reliable D call. CDR1 is MNHEY and CDR2 is SMNVEV in the germline V gene (reference sequence). The CDR3 totals 14 residues. V dropped 3 bases and J dropped 10 bases, with 13 bases sitting between them. For the CDR3, the DNA is TGTGCCAGCAGTTTCACGGGCGGGAGATCACCCCTCCACTTT. This sequence encodes CASSFTGGRSPLHF.

This clone has a handful of counts. A junction end diverges from the germline sequence, so it may reflect a read error. The chain recombines TRBV9 with TRBJ1-4, with D possibly matching TRBD1 (5 bases). The CDR3 consists of 15 residues. Germline assignment: CDR1 SGDLS and CDR2 YYNGEE. The CDR3 DNA sequence: TGTGCCAGCAGCGTATCCCCCGGGACTACTGAAAAACTGTTTTTT. This gives the protein CASSVSPGTTEKLFF.

This chain uses TRBV28 with TRBJ1-2, with a tentative D call TRBD1 (5 bases). The germline V and J ends were trimmed by 7 bases and 4 bases, with 16 bases remaining between them. The CDR3 sequence is 14 residues long. The germline V gene has CDR1 MDHEN and CDR2 SYDVKM. CDR3 coding DNA: TGTGCCAGCATCGTAGCAGGGAATAGCTATGGCTACACCTTC. This gives the protein CASIVAGNSYGYTF.

V usage is TRBV7-2 and J usage is TRBJ1-2; TRBD1 agrees at 7 bases. Germline lookup yields CDR1 SGHTA and CDR2 FQGNSA. V was clipped by 1 base and J by 7 bases; unmatched bases: 3. This CDR3 is 13 amino acids long. CDR3 residues: CASSLDRGGGYTF. The CDR3 DNA sequence: TGTGCCAGCAGCTTAGACAGGGGAGGTGGCTACACCTTC.